This entry features one T cell receptor (beta chain) sequence. Its antigen is not known. 5'RACE with constant-segment primers built TCRalpha and TCRbeta cDNA libraries with UMIs. TCRdb analysed the 5' RACE reads with MiXCR anew, one entry per CDR3 protein. The sample has roughly 410,000 distinct CDR3 sequences, more than 20% seen once. This specimen comes from a study of T-cell memory formation after mild COVID-19. As for the study in general: For the most part, TCR clusters were specific to one donor.

The CDR3 has 15 residues. Germline CDR1 reads SGHTA; CDR2 reads FQGTGA. The V end lost 4 bases, the J end lost 8 bases, and 18 bases lay between the germline ends. Findings of the study overall: The CD4+ clones that contracted clustered mainly within CM and EM, and the CD8+ clones concentrated in EMRA. Later expanders leaned toward CD4+, whereas clones contracting from day 15 to 85 were balanced CD4/CD8.

The chain is built from TRBV7-3 and TRBJ2-1; a possible D gene is TRBD1 (6 bases). Sequenced material: PBMCs or a T cell subset sorted from them (not recorded which). The TCR originated in an adult woman who had mild COVID-19 (a few samples of this study predate the infection). Cell type and time point are not known. The chain's CDR3 is CASSSTGSLNDEQFF. DNA of the CDR3: TGTGCCAGCAGCTCCACAGGGTCTTTGAACGATGAGCAGTTCTTC.